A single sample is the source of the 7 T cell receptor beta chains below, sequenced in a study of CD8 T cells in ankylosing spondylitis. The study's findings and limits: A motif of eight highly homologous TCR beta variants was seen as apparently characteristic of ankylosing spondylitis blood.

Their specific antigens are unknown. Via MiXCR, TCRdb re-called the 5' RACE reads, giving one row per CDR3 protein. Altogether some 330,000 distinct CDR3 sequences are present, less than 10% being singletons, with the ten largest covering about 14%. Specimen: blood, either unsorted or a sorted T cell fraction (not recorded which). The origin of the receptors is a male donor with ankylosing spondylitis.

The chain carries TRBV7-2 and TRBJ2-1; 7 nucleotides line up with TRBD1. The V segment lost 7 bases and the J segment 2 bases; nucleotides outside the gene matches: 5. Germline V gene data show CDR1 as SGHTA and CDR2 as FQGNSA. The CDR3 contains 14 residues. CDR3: CASKGASTYNEQFF. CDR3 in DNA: TGTGCCAGCAAGGGGGCCAGTACCTACAATGAGCAGTTCTTC.

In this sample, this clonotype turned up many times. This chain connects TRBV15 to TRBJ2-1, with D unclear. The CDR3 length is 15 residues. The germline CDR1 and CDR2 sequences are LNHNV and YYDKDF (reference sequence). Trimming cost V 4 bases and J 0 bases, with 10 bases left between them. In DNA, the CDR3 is TGTGCCACCAGCACCCTACAGAGCTCCTACAATGAGCAGTTCTTC. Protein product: CATSTLQSSYNEQFF.

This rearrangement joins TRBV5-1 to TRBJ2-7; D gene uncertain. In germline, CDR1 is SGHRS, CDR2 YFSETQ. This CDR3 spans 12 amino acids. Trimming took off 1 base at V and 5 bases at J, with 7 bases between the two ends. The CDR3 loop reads CASSLLQDEQYF. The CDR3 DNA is TGCGCCAGCAGCTTGCTTCAGGACGAGCAGTACTTC.

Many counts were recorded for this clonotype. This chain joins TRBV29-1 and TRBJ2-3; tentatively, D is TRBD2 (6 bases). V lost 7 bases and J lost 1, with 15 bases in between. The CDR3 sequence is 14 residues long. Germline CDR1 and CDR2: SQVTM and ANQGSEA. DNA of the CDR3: TGCAGCGCCAGGACTATACTGGGCACAGATACGCAGTATTTT. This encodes CSARTILGTDTQYF.

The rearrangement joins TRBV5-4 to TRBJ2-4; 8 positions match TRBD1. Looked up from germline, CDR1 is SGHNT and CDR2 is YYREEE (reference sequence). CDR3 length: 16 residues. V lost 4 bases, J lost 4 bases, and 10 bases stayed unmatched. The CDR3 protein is CASSPGAGQAKNIQYF. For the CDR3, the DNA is TGTGCCAGCAGCCCCGGGGCGGGACAGGCAAAAAACATTCAGTACTTC. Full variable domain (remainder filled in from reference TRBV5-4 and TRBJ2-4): ETGVTQSPTHLIKTRGQQVTLRCSSQSGHNTVSWYQQALGQGPQFIFQYYREEENGRGNFPPRFSGLQFPNYSSELNVNALELDDSALYLCASSPGAGQAKNIQYFGAGTRLSVL.

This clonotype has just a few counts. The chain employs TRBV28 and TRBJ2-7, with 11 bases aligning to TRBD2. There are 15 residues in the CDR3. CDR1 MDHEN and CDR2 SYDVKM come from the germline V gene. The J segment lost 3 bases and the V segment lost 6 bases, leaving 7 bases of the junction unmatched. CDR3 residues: CASSPTSGRIYEQYF. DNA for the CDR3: TGTGCCAGCAGCCCCACTAGCGGGAGAATCTACGAGCAGTACTTC. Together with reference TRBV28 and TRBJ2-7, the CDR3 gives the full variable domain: DVKVTQSSRYLVKRTGEKVFLECVQDMDHENMFWYRQDPGLGLRLIYFSYDVKMKEKGDIPEGYSVSREKKERFSLILESASTNQTSMYLCASSPTSGRIYEQYFGPGTRLTVT.

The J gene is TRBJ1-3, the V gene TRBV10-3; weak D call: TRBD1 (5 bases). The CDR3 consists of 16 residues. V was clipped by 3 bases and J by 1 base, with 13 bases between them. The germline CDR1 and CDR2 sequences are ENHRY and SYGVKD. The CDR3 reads CAISDHFQGSGNTIYF. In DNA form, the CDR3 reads TGTGCCATCAGTGACCACTTCCAGGGTTCTGGAAACACCATATATTTT.